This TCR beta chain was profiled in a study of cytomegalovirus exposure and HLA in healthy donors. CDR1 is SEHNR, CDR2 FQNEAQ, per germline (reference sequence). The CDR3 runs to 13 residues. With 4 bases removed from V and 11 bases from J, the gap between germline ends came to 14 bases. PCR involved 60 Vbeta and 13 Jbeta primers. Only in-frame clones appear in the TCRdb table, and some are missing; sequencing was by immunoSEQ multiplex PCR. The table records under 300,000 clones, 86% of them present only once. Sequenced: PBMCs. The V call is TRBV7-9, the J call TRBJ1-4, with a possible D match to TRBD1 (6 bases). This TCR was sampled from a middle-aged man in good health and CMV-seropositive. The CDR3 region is CASSSYRDEKLFF. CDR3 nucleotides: TGTGCCAGCAGCTCCTACAGGGACGAGAAACTGTTTTTT.